The 11 T cell receptor beta chains below were found in one sample sequenced in a study of blood T cell repertoires in COVID-19. Produced via immunoSEQ multiplex PCR; TCRdb's table is partial and in-frame only. The repertoire holds about 280,000 clones, with roughly 89% as singletons. The sample consisted of PBMCs or T cells enriched from blood (not recorded which). The receptors come from a middle-aged woman who had recovered from COVID-19.

V and J are TRBV27 and TRBJ2-1, with TRBD2 matching over 7 bases. V dropped 3 bases and J dropped 13; count of bases not matched to a gene: 9. The CDR3 length is 13 residues. CDR1 is MNHEY and CDR2 is SMNVEV in the germline V gene (reference sequence). The CDR3 here is CASSFPFAGEQFF. The CDR3 DNA reads as TGTGCCAGCAGTTTCCCCTTCGCGGGAGAACAGTTCTTC.

This clone has a handful of counts. The chain carries TRBV19 and TRBJ1-2, with 7 bases that match TRBD1. V trimming: 4 bases; J trimming: 3 bases; junction bases outside the gene matches: 8. The CDR3 contains 15 residues. Germline V CDR1 and CDR2: LNHDA, SQIVND (reference sequence). The CDR3 DNA reads as TGTGCCAGTAGTAGAGAACAGGGGTTCGACTATGGCTACACCTTC. Translation gives CASSREQGFDYGYTF.

This chain connects TRBV7-9 to TRBJ2-1, with D perhaps TRBD2 (6 bases). Trimming cost V 7 bases and J 3 bases, with 13 bases left between them. Per germline, CDR1 SEHNR and CDR2 FQNEAQ (reference sequence). The CDR3 loop spans 14 amino acids. The DNA of the CDR3 is TGTGCCAGCACCTTGGGTAGCGGCTACAATGAGCAGTTCTTC. It is translated as CASTLGSGYNEQFF.

This rearrangement joins TRBV29-1 to TRBJ2-5, with a weak D call TRBD1 (6 bases). CDR1 and CDR2 from the germline V gene are SQVTM and ANQGSEA. The germline V and J ends were trimmed by 3 bases and 9 bases, with 17 bases remaining between them. The CDR3 is 13 residues long. CDR3 sequence (DNA): TGCAGCGTTGAGTCGGGACACTTTGGCTCCCAGTACTTC. Its translation is CSVESGHFGSQYF.

This chain uses TRBV30 with TRBJ1-1; D is possibly TRBD1 (6 bases). Germline CDR1 and CDR2: GTSNPN and SVGIG (reference sequence). Trimming shortened V by 4 bases and J by 5 bases, and 17 bases separated the two germline ends. CDR3 length: 14 amino acids. The CDR3 nucleotides read TGTGCCTGGACTCGAATGGGGGCAGTGACTGAAGCTTTCTTT. This gives the protein CAWTRMGAVTEAFF.

The rearrangement links TRBV19 to TRBJ2-7, with a weak D call TRBD1 (6 bases). CDR1 and CDR2 (germline): LNHDA, SQIVND (reference sequence). V dropped 10 bases and J dropped 0 bases, with 13 bases sitting between them. This CDR3 has 13 residues. The CDR3, as DNA: TGTGCCACCAAGACAGGAAACTCCTACGAGCAGTACTTC. Translating it yields CATKTGNSYEQYF.

This chain connects TRBV24-1 to TRBJ1-2; a weak D match, TRBD1 (6 bases). The CDR3 runs to 14 residues. V lost 7 bases, J lost 4 bases, and 15 bases lay in between. Per germline, CDR1 KGHDR and CDR2 SFDVKD. The CDR3, as DNA: TGTGCCACCAGCGAAACAGGGATTAGCTATGGCTACACCTTC. It encodes CATSETGISYGYTF.

The chain employs TRBV28 and TRBJ2-7; 9 bases map to TRBD2. Germline CDR1 and CDR2: MDHEN and SYDVKM. The V segment lost 2 bases and the J segment 3 bases; nucleotides outside the gene matches: 5. This CDR3 comprises 15 residues. The CDR3 region is CASSLRLAGFYEQYF. CDR3 nucleotide sequence: TGTGCCAGCAGTTTACGTCTAGCGGGGTTCTACGAGCAGTACTTC.

The chain combines TRBV30 with TRBJ1-2; 7 nucleotides match TRBD1. Trimming cost V 4 bases and J 2 bases; bases outside gene matches: 1. There are 12 residues in the CDR3. Per the germline V gene, CDR1 is GTSNPN and CDR2 is SVGIG (reference sequence). CDR3 loop: CAWTTGNYGYTF. CDR3 nucleotide sequence: TGTGCCTGGACGACAGGGAACTATGGCTACACCTTC. The complete variable domain, with remaining parts taken from reference TRBV30 and TRBJ1-2, reads SQTIHQWPATLVQPVGSPLSLECTVEGTSNPNLYWYRQAAGRGLQLLFYSVGIGQISSEVPQNLSASRPQDRQFILSSKKLLLSDSGFYLCAWTTGNYGYTFGSGTRLTVV.

This sequence joins TRBV7-8 and TRBJ2-3; D is ambiguous. This CDR3 is 15 amino acids long. Germline assignment: CDR1 SGHVS and CDR2 FQNEAQ. V gave up 5 bases and J gave up 3 bases, with 15 bases separating them. Here the CDR3 reads CASSLQTSATDTQYF. The DNA of the CDR3 is TGTGCCAGCAGCCTCCAGACCTCAGCGACAGATACGCAGTATTTT.

The sample holds a few counts of this clone. V and J are TRBV24-1 and TRBJ2-5; TRBD2 matches 10 bases. Per the germline V gene, CDR1 is KGHDR and CDR2 is SFDVKD. Losses at the gene ends were 5 bases for V and 5 bases for J; bases not matched to a gene: 10. The CDR3 extends over 16 amino acids. This CDR3 reads CATSGSLAGDGETQYF. CDR3 nucleotides: TGTGCCACCAGTGGGTCCCTAGCGGGAGACGGTGAGACCCAGTACTTC.